This T cell receptor beta chain was identified during a study of cytomegalovirus exposure and HLA in healthy donors. Findings of the study overall: Follow-up analysis seemed to connect common viral pathogens with several of the most significant clusters identified. The authors later linked a missense DCLRE1C variant to TCR beta V- and J-gene trimming.

The V and J ends lost 0 bases and 3 bases respectively, with 7 bases between them. This CDR3 is 14 amino acids long. Germline V gene data show CDR1 as LGHNA and CDR2 as YSLEER. PCR was performed using 60 Vbeta and 13 Jbeta primers. Some clones are missing from TCRdb's copy, which holds only in-frame ones; the method was immunoSEQ multiplex PCR. This sample has about 190,000 clones, with around 81% found just once. In the case of this clone: What it binds is unknown.

The clonotype was recovered from a woman aged 18-29 years in good health and CMV-seropositive. The chain uses TRBV4-3 and TRBJ2-3; D is unclear. Sequencing input: PBMCs. CDR3 coding DNA: TGCGCCAGCAGCCAAGACGTGCAGACAGATACGCAGTATTTT. Protein product: CASSQDVQTDTQYF.